The 20 T cell receptor beta chains presented below share a single source sample, sequenced in a study of vaccination effects on CD4 cells after COVID-19. Antigen specificity for these receptors is unknown. Cultured cells yielded isolated CD4+ T cells after 10 days. Data came from immunoSEQ multiplex PCR; TCRdb stores just in-frame clones and leaves some out. The sample lists more than 45,000 clones, about 75% occurring once. Sequences were derived from CD4+ T cells from PBMCs cultured without peptide, sampled before COVID-19 vaccination. The receptors originated from a human donor who had a prior SARS-CoV-2 infection.

This clone showed up just a few times. The chain carries TRBV6-2 or TRBV6-3 and TRBJ2-7; TRBD2 aligns across 11 bases. This CDR3 has 14 amino acids. Germline CDR1 and CDR2: MNHEY and SVGEGT. Trimming at V came to 2 bases and at J to 4 bases, leaving 1 base not matched to a gene. DNA for the CDR3: TGTGCCAGCAGTTACGGGACTAGCGGTTACGAGCAGTACTTC. Protein sequence: CASSYGTSGYEQYF.

The rearrangement joins TRBV7-3 to TRBJ2-7; 9 positions agree with TRBD1. This CDR3 has 16 amino acids. Germline CDR1 and CDR2: SGHTA and FQGTGA. The J segment lost 2 bases and the V segment lost 5 bases, leaving 10 bases of the junction unmatched. The CDR3 DNA follows: TGTGCCAGCAGCCAGAACCGGGACAGGGAAGCCTACGAGCAGTACTTC. Translating gives CASSQNRDREAYEQYF.

The rearrangement uses TRBV29-1 and TRBJ2-6; D perhaps matches TRBD1 (5 bases). This CDR3 has 16 amino acids. Germline V CDR1 and CDR2: SQVTM, ANQGSEA. The germline V and J ends were trimmed by 4 bases and 0 bases, with 13 bases remaining between them. The DNA of the CDR3 is TGCAGCGTTGTCCCTGGGGCCGACTCTGGGGCCAACGTCCTGACTTTC. Protein product: CSVVPGADSGANVLTF.

The V call is TRBV19, the J call TRBJ2-1; D is perhaps TRBD1 (6 bases). Trimming took 7 bases from V and 0 from J, leaving 13 bases between them. The germline gives CDR1 LNHDA, CDR2 SQIVND (reference sequence). The CDR3 runs to 15 residues. The chain's CDR3 is CASTWDTNSYNEQFF. CDR3 in DNA: TGTGCCAGTACCTGGGACACCAACTCCTACAATGAGCAGTTCTTC. The full variable domain, with the rest looked up from reference TRBV19 and TRBJ2-1, is DGGITQSPKYLFRKEGQNVTLSCEQNLNHDAMYWYRQDPGQGLRLIYYSQIVNDFQKGDIAEGYSVSREKKESFPLTVTSAQKNPTAFYLCASTWDTNSYNEQFFGPGTRLTVL.

The V call is TRBV2, the J call TRBJ2-7; no clear D. Trimming removed 5 bases at V and 2 bases at J, with 7 bases between. The germline gives CDR1 SNHLY, CDR2 FYNNEI. This CDR3 contains 12 residues. CDR3 in DNA: TGTGCCAGCAGTTTCGCGACCTACGAGCAGTACTTC. This encodes CASSFATYEQYF.

This chain links TRBV9 with TRBJ2-1; D gene ambiguous. V was shortened by 7 bases and J by 6 bases, with 20 bases between the two germline ends. In germline, CDR1 is SGDLS, CDR2 YYNGEE. The CDR3 length is 15 residues. CDR3 loop: CASQRFPSRGNEQFF. CDR3 sequence (DNA): TGTGCCAGCCAGCGTTTCCCCTCCCGCGGCAATGAGCAGTTCTTC.

The chain employs TRBV7-3 and TRBJ1-4; TRBD1 matches at 7 bases. The CDR3 is made up of 15 amino acids. Germline lookup yields CDR1 SGHTA and CDR2 FQGTGA. The J segment lost 3 bases and the V segment lost 2 bases, leaving 3 bases of the junction unmatched. The CDR3 DNA follows: TGTGCCAGCAGCTTAGCGGGACAGCCTAATGAAAAACTGTTTTTT. Translation: CASSLAGQPNEKLFF.

V and J are TRBV11-2 and TRBJ2-6; D gene ambiguous. Trimming cost V 2 bases and J 0 bases, with 11 bases left between them. The CDR3 runs to 17 residues. Germline V gives CDR1 SGHAT, CDR2 FQNNGV. The CDR3 is CASSLLSPTSGANVLTF. The CDR3 DNA reads as TGTGCCAGCAGCTTACTCTCTCCTACCTCTGGGGCCAACGTCCTGACTTTC. The whole variable domain, filled in from reference TRBV11-2 and TRBJ2-6, reads EAGVAQSPRYKIIEKRQSVAFWCNPISGHATLYWYQQILGQGPKLLIQFQNNGVVDDSQLPKDRFSAERLKGVDSTLKIQPAKLEDSAVYLCASSLLSPTSGANVLTFGAGSRLTVL.

This sequence joins TRBV5-1 and TRBJ1-5; D gene uncertain. Germline V CDR1 and CDR2: SGHRS, YFSETQ. V dropped 2 bases and J dropped 6 bases, with 12 bases sitting between them. The CDR3 runs 14 residues. CDR3 residues: CASSLDGSGQPQHF. The DNA for the CDR3 is TGCGCCAGCAGCTTAGATGGGTCGGGTCAGCCCCAGCATTTT.

This clone was found a few times. This rearrangement joins TRBV5-4 to TRBJ1-3, with D maybe TRBD1 (6 bases). Germline CDR1 and CDR2: SGHNT and YYREEE (reference sequence). CDR3 length: 17 residues. V lost 4 bases to trimming and J lost 0 bases, with 17 bases between them. CDR3 loop: CASSPAPQDSSGNTIYF. CDR3 nucleotides: TGTGCCAGCAGCCCCGCTCCCCAGGACAGCTCTGGAAACACCATATATTTT. The whole variable domain, filled in from reference TRBV5-4 and TRBJ1-3, reads ETGVTQSPTHLIKTRGQQVTLRCSSQSGHNTVSWYQQALGQGPQFIFQYYREEENGRGNFPPRFSGLQFPNYSSELNVNALELDDSALYLCASSPAPQDSSGNTIYFGEGSWLTVV.

This clone has just a few counts. This rearrangement joins TRBV6-1 to TRBJ2-2; possible D gene TRBD2, 7 bases. The CDR3 has 16 amino acids. Germline CDR1 is MNHNS and CDR2 is SASEGT. The ends were cut back, 2 bases at V and 4 bases at J, with 14 bases in the middle. CDR3 region: CASSEYGGGGTGELFF. As DNA, the CDR3 is TGTGCCAGCAGTGAATATGGGGGAGGGGGCACCGGGGAGCTGTTTTTT.

The chain recombines TRBV5-4 with TRBJ1-2, with TRBD1 matching over 9 bases. The germline gives CDR1 SGHNT, CDR2 YYREEE (reference sequence). Trimming removed 4 bases from V and 7 bases from J; junction bases left unmatched: 11. The CDR3 covers 15 residues. The CDR3 coding sequence is TGTGCCAGCAGCATGGGGGACAGGGAGGCCTTTGGCTACACCTTC. This encodes CASSMGDREAFGYTF.

In its sample, this clone was seen a few times. CDR3 sequence: CASSVRGAGNTIYF. In DNA, the CDR3 is TGTGCCAGTAGTGTCCGGGGAGCTGGAAACACCATATATTTT. The J gene is TRBJ1-3, the V gene TRBV19, with D uncertain. CDR1 is LNHDA and CDR2 is SQIVND in the germline V gene (reference sequence). The V end lost 5 bases, the J end lost 2 bases, and 10 bases lay between the germline ends. The CDR3 has 14 amino acids.

This clone was seen once. The V gene is TRBV18, the J gene TRBJ2-3; no clear D gene. The CDR3 totals 14 residues. Looked up from germline, CDR1 is KGHSH and CDR2 is LQKENI. Between the trimmed V and J ends, which lost 2 bases and 0 bases, there was a span of 6 bases. CDR3 DNA: TGTGCCAGCTCACCAGATTGGAGCACAGATACGCAGTATTTT. Residues: CASSPDWSTDTQYF.

The chain carries TRBV6-5 and TRBJ1-1; maybe TRBD1 (5 bases). The ends were cut back, 7 bases at V and 5 bases at J, with 17 bases in the middle. The CDR3 sequence is 14 residues long. CDR1 MNHEY and CDR2 SVGAGI come from the germline V gene. CDR3 in amino acids: CASTRSVGETEAFF. The CDR3, as DNA: TGTGCCAGCACTCGTTCCGTGGGGGAGACTGAAGCTTTCTTT.

The chain employs TRBV2 and TRBJ1-5; 7 bases are shared with TRBD1. Germline V gene sequence: CDR1 SNHLY, CDR2 FYNNEI. The CDR3 runs to 16 residues. The J segment lost 0 bases and the V segment lost 6 bases, leaving 8 bases of the junction unmatched. The CDR3 here is CASRRSAGGSNQPQHF. The DNA for the CDR3 is TGTGCCAGCAGAAGGTCGGCAGGGGGTAGCAATCAGCCCCAGCATTTT.

The chain recombines TRBV7-2 with TRBJ2-1; D is perhaps TRBD1 (5 bases). Germline V gives CDR1 SGHTA, CDR2 FQGNSA. Trimming left V 1 base short and J 8 bases short, with 9 bases between. The CDR3 is 13 amino acids. CDR3 sequence: CASSLVWGDEQFF. DNA for the CDR3: TGTGCCAGCAGCTTAGTTTGGGGCGATGAGCAGTTCTTC.

The chain links TRBV2 to TRBJ1-5, with no clear D. CDR3 length: 14 amino acids. Germline V gene lookup returns CDR1 SNHLY and CDR2 FYNNEI. Trimming stripped 5 bases from V and 2 bases from J, with 10 bases between. Here the CDR3 reads CASSLRVGNQPQHF. The CDR3 nucleotides are TGTGCCAGCAGTTTGAGGGTGGGCAATCAGCCCCAGCATTTT.

V and J are TRBV3-1 (or the pseudogene TRBV3-2) and TRBJ2-7; 11 bases match TRBD1. Germline CDR1 and CDR2: LGHDT and YNNKEL (reference sequence). This CDR3 comprises 16 residues. V lost 2 bases to trimming and J lost 1 base; unmatched junction nucleotides: 4. CDR3 nucleotides: TGTGCCAGCAGCCAATGGGGGACAGGGGGTTCCTACGAGCAGTACTTC. Residues: CASSQWGTGGSYEQYF.

The chain recombines TRBV6-5 with TRBJ2-3; TRBD2 aligns across 10 bases. This CDR3 spans 16 amino acids. Losses at the gene ends were 4 bases for V and 2 bases for J; bases not matched to a gene: 6. CDR1 and CDR2 from the germline V gene are MNHEY and SVGAGI. CDR3 sequence reads: CASSSYSGGTTDTQYF. The CDR3 nucleotides read TGTGCCAGCAGTTCCTATAGCGGGGGGACCACAGATACGCAGTATTTT.